The 14 T cell receptor beta chains in this list originate from one sample, sequenced in a study of shared clonotypes between healthy human individuals. This table comes from immunoSEQ multiplex PCR, and its TCRdb copy is limited to in-frame clones, with some not included. This sample has 1,500,000 or so clones, with just under 99% found just once. Sample: naive CD4+ T cells sorted from blood. The sample's subset: CD45RA+ positively selected. Receptors were obtained from a man between 25 and 39 years old in good health.

Details on this clone: The sample has other DNA sequences that encode this CDR3 too. This chain connects TRBV5-1 to TRBJ1-5; 8 nucleotides align to TRBD1. Germline CDR1 is SGHRS and CDR2 is YFSETQ. The trim removed 4 bases at V and 2 bases at J, leaving 5 bases unmatched. The CDR3 has 15 residues. For the CDR3, the DNA is TGCGCCAGCAGCACCGGGACAGGTGGCAATCAGCCCCAGCATTTT. Protein: CASSTGTGGNQPQHF. The entire variable domain, with the rest obtained from reference TRBV5-1 and TRBJ1-5, is as follows: KAGVTQTPRYLIKTRGQQVTLSCSPISGHRSVSWYQQTPGQGLQFLFEYFSETQRNKGNFPGRFSGRQFSNSRSEMNVSTLELGDSALYLCASSTGTGGNQPQHFGDGTRLSIL.

The V call is TRBV2, the J call TRBJ2-2, with a tentative D call TRBD2 (6 bases). Trimming left V 8 bases short and J 8 bases short, with 18 bases between. The CDR3 is 14 residues long. Germline V gives CDR1 SNHLY, CDR2 FYNNEI. In DNA form, the CDR3 reads TGTGCCAGCGCGGGACCCACCTTCGGTGGGGAGCTGTTTTTT. It translates to CASAGPTFGGELFF.

V and J are TRBV5-1 and TRBJ2-1; TRBD1 aligns across 8 bases. Looked up from germline, CDR1 is SGHRS and CDR2 is YFSETQ. This CDR3 has 16 residues. V shed 0 bases and J 5 bases; nucleotides not matched to a gene: 7. Here the CDR3 reads CASSLAGDRNHNEQFF. The CDR3 coding sequence is TGCGCCAGCAGCTTGGCCGGGGACAGGAACCACAATGAGCAGTTCTTC.

The chain is built from TRBV5-1 and TRBJ2-7; 9 bases fit TRBD2. Germline V CDR1 and CDR2: SGHRS, YFSETQ. This CDR3 region has 16 residues. The ends lost 3 bases at V and 0 bases at J; junction bases unmatched: 7. In DNA form, the CDR3 reads TGCGCCAGCAGCTCGGGACTAGCTGTCGCCTCCTACGAGCAGTACTTC. Translating gives CASSSGLAVASYEQYF. Filled out from reference TRBV5-1 and TRBJ2-7, the complete variable domain reads KAGVTQTPRYLIKTRGQQVTLSCSPISGHRSVSWYQQTPGQGLQFLFEYFSETQRNKGNFPGRFSGRQFSNSRSEMNVSTLELGDSALYLCASSSGLAVASYEQYFGPGTRLTVT.

In regard to this clone: Other DNA sequences in the sample encode the same CDR3. The chain employs TRBV27 and TRBJ2-3; D possibly corresponds to TRBD1 (6 bases). The CDR3 consists of 13 residues. V was trimmed by 6 bases and J by 0 bases, leaving 7 bases between them. Germline V gives CDR1 MNHEY, CDR2 SMNVEV (reference sequence). The CDR3 region is CASRGASTDTQYF. The CDR3, as DNA: TGTGCCAGCAGGGGGGCCAGCACAGATACGCAGTATTTT.

This rearrangement joins TRBV28 to TRBJ1-1; 7 bases match TRBD1. The CDR3 loop spans 15 amino acids. Germline CDR1 MDHEN, CDR2 SYDVKM. V lost 1 base and J lost 3; bases outside the gene matches: 5. The DNA for the CDR3 is TGTGCCAGCAGTTTATTAGACAGGGTTCACACTGAAGCTTTCTTT. This translates into CASSLLDRVHTEAFF.

The chain has TRBV19 and TRBJ1-5; 7 bases align to TRBD1. Per the germline V gene, CDR1 is LNHDA and CDR2 is SQIVND (reference sequence). V trimming: 6 bases; J trimming: 0 bases; junction bases outside the gene matches: 5. This CDR3 is 15 amino acids long. The CDR3 is CASRKGASSNQPQHF. The CDR3 DNA reads TGTGCCAGTAGGAAGGGGGCGAGTAGCAATCAGCCCCAGCATTTT.

CDR3 nucleotide sequence: TGTGCCAGCAGAAGTACAGGGGGTGTCACTGAAGCTTTCTTT. It yields the protein CASRSTGGVTEAFF. The rearrangement uses TRBV6-6 and TRBJ1-1; TRBD1 matches at 8 bases. Germline CDR1 is MNHNY and CDR2 is SVGAGI (reference sequence). V shed 6 bases and J 4 bases; nucleotides not matched to a gene: 7. This CDR3 is 14 amino acids long.

This clone was recorded once. The V and J genes are TRBV5-3 and TRBJ1-5, with D possibly being TRBD1 (5 bases). TRBV5-3 is an open reading frame whose function is uncertain. V lost 8 bases, J lost 8 bases, and 11 bases lay in between. CDR3 length equals 11 residues. The CDR3 loop reads CARPADKPQHF. The CDR3 nucleotides are TGTGCCAGGCCCGCGGACAAGCCCCAGCATTTT.

V and J are TRBV7-9 and TRBJ2-3; tentatively, D is TRBD2 (5 bases). The CDR3 totals 16 residues. The V end was cut by 1 base, the J end by 0 bases, with 11 bases between. Germline CDR1 SEHNR, CDR2 FQNEAQ (reference sequence). CDR3 region: CASSLVSLASTDTQYF. CDR3 bases: TGTGCCAGCAGCTTAGTTTCGCTAGCTAGCACAGATACGCAGTATTTT. Supplemented by reference TRBV7-9 and TRBJ2-3, the full variable domain reads DTGVSQNPRHKITKRGQNVTFRCDPISEHNRLYWYRQTLGQGPEFLTYFQNEAQLEKSRLLSDRFSAERPKGSFSTLEIQRTEQGDSAMYLCASSLVSLASTDTQYFGPGTRLTVL.

This chain uses TRBV10-3 with TRBJ2-3; a weak D match, TRBD1 (6 bases). From germline, CDR1 is ENHRY and CDR2 SYGVKD. Trimming shortened V by 2 bases and J by 2 bases, and 14 bases separated the two germline ends. The CDR3 consists of 16 residues. CDR3 region: CAISEVAGAFTDTQYF. The CDR3 DNA sequence: TGTGCCATCAGTGAGGTGGCAGGGGCGTTCACAGATACGCAGTATTTT.

The chain recombines TRBV27 with TRBJ2-7; 12 bases are shared with TRBD2. The trim removed 6 bases at V and 2 bases at J, leaving 26 bases unmatched. The CDR3 runs 22 residues. Germline V gene lookup returns CDR1 MNHEY and CDR2 SMNVEV (reference sequence). CDR3 region: CASSRGAYPELAGGLRAYEQYF. For the CDR3, the DNA is TGTGCCAGCAGCCGGGGGGCATATCCAGAACTAGCGGGAGGCCTGCGGGCCTACGAGCAGTACTTC.

The count of this clone is one. This rearrangement joins TRBV7-7 to TRBJ1-4; possibly TRBD1 for D (5 bases). The CDR3 consists of 15 residues. Trimming stripped 2 bases from V and 1 base from J, with 8 bases between. Germline loops: CDR1 SSHAT, CDR2 FNYEAQ (reference sequence). In DNA, the CDR3 is TGTGCCAGCAGCTTACGGCAGGGAACTAATGAAAAACTGTTTTTT. This gives the protein CASSLRQGTNEKLFF.

The genes are TRBV6-6 and TRBJ1-2, with D unclear. V was pared by 2 bases and J by 8 bases, with 6 bases between. From germline, CDR1 is MNHNY and CDR2 SVGAGI (reference sequence). The CDR3 is 11 amino acids. The CDR3 region has the DNA TGTGCCAGCAGTTACAACTGGGGCTACACCTTC. Protein product: CASSYNWGYTF.